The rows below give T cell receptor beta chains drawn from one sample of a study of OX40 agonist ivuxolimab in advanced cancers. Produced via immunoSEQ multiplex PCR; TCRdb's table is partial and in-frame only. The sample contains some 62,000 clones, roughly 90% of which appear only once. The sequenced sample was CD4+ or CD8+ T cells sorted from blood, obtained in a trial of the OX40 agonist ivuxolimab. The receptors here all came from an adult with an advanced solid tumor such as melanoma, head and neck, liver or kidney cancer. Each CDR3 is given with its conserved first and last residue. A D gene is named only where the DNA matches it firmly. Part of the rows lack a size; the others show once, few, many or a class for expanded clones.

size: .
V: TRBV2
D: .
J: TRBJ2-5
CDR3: CASSSKVFETQYF
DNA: TGTGCCAGCAGTTCCAAGGTTTTTGAGACCCAGTACTTC

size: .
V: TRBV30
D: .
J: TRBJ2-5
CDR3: CAWGGFQETQYF
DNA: TGTGCCTGGGGGGGGTTCCAAGAGACCCAGTACTTC

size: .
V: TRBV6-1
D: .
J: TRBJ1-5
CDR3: CASSEFRGLDQPQHF
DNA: TGTGCCAGCAGTGAATTTAGAGGGTTGGATCAGCCCCAGCATTTT

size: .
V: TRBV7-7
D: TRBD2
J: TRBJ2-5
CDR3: CASSLGTSLETQYF
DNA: TGTGCTAGCAGCTTAGGGACTAGTCTGGAGACCCAGTACTTC

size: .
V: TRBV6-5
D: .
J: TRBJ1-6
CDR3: CASSYGVQGNSPLHF
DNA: TGTGCCAGCAGTTACGGGGTTCAAGGAAATTCACCCCTCCACTTT

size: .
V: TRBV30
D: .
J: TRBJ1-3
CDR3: CAWSSFAGAPRQGNTIYF
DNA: TGTGCCTGGAGTTCCTTCGCGGGAGCCCCGCGGCAAGGAAACACCATATATTTT

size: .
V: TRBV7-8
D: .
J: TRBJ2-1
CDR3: CASSWDYNEQFF
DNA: TGTGCCAGCAGCTGGGACTACAATGAGCAGTTCTTC

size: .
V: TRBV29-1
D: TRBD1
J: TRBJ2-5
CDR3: CSADTGTDQETQYF
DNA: TGCAGCGCCGATACCGGGACAGACCAAGAGACCCAGTACTTC

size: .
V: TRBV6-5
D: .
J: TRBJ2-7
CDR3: CASRARWEQYF
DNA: TGTGCCAGCAGGGCCAGGTGGGAGCAGTACTTC

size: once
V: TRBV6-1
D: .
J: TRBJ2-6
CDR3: CASSANRQRSGANVLTF
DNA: TGTGCCAGCAGTGCTAACCGACAGCGCTCTGGGGCCAACGTCCTGACTTTC

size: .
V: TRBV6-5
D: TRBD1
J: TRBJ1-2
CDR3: CASSVTGQFYGYTF
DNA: TGTGCCAGCAGTGTCACGGGACAGTTTTATGGCTACACCTTC

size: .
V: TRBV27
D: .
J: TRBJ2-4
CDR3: CASTSVGGGSIQYF
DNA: TGTGCCAGCACCTCCGTGGGGGGGGGCAGCATTCAGTACTTC

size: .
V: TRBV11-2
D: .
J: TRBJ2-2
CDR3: CASSLVRGTGELFF
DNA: TGTGCCAGCAGCTTAGTTCGTGGAACCGGGGAGCTGTTTTTT

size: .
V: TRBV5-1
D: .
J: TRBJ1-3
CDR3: CASSEEAGNTIYF
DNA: TGCGCCAGCAGCGAAGAAGCTGGAAACACCATATATTTT

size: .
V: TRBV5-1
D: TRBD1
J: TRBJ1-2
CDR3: CASSFDADRANYGYTF
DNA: TGCGCCAGCAGCTTCGACGCGGACAGGGCTAACTATGGCTACACCTTC

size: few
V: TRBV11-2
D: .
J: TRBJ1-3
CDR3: CASSFEGQRPGNTIYF
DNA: TGTGCCAGCAGCTTTGAGGGGCAGCGCCCCGGGAACACCATATATTTT

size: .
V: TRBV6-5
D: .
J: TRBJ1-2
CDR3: CASSSGTNYGYTF
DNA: TGTGCCAGCAGTTCCGGGACAAACTATGGCTACACCTTC

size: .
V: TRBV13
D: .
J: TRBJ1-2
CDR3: CASSLAGGSGYTF
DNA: TGTGCCAGCAGCTTAGCAGGAGGGTCTGGCTACACCTTC

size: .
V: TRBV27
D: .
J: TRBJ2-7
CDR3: CASSVTRANYEQYF
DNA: TGTGCCAGCAGTGTAACGCGGGCGAACTACGAGCAGTACTTC

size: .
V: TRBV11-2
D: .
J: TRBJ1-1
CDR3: CASSLELNTEAFF
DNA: TGTGCCAGCAGCTTAGAACTGAACACTGAAGCTTTCTTT

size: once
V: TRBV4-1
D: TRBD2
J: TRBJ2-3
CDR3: CASSLGLAGGLSSADTQYF
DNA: TGCGCCAGCAGCCTGGGACTAGCGGGAGGGTTGAGTAGTGCAGATACGCAGTATTTT

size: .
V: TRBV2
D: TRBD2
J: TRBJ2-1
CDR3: CASRAGLASSYNEQFF
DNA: TGTGCCAGCAGGGCGGGACTAGCGAGCTCCTACAATGAGCAGTTCTTC

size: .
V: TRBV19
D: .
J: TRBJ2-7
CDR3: CASSSGQTYEQYF
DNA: TGTGCCAGTAGTAGCGGACAGACCTACGAGCAGTACTTC

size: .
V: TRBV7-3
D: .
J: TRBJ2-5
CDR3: CASSPRGLKTETQYF
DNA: TGTGCCAGCAGCCCTAGAGGACTAAAGACGGAGACCCAGTACTTC

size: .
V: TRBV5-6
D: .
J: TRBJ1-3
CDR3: CASSLIGAGNTIYF
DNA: TGTGCCAGCAGCTTGATCGGGGCTGGAAACACCATATATTTT

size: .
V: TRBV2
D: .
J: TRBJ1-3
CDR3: CASRAGSGNTIYF
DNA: TGTGCCAGCAGAGCGGGCTCCGGAAACACCATATATTTT

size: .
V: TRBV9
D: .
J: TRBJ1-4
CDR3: CASSVNPGRPNEKLFF
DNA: TGTGCCAGCAGCGTAAATCCGGGACGGCCTAATGAAAAACTGTTTTTT

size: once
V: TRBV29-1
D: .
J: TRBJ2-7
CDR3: CSVERSYEQYF
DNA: TGCAGCGTTGAAAGATCCTACGAGCAGTACTTC

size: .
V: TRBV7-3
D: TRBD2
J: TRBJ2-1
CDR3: CASSSRGGNYNEQFF
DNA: TGTGCCAGCAGCTCACGGGGAGGGAATTACAATGAGCAGTTCTTC

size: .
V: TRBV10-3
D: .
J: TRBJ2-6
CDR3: CAISRAVGANVLTF
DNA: TGTGCCATCAGTCGAGCAGTCGGGGCCAACGTCCTGACTTTC

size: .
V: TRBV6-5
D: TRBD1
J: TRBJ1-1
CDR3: CATTSGTDMNTEAFF
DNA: TGTGCCACAACATCCGGGACAGACATGAACACTGAAGCTTTCTTT

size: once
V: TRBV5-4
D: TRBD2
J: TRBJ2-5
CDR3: CASSFFLAGGQETQYF
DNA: TGTGCCAGCAGCTTCTTCTTAGCGGGGGGGCAAGAGACCCAGTACTTC

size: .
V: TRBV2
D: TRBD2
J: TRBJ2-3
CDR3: CASSWGLAGVPTTDTQYF
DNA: TGTGCCAGCAGTTGGGGACTAGCGGGGGTTCCTACCACAGATACGCAGTATTTT

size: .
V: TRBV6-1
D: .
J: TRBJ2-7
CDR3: CASSGAGKGLYEQYF
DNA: TGTGCCAGCAGTGGGGCAGGGAAGGGTCTCTACGAGCAGTACTTC

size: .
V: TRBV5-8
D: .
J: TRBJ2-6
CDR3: CASSQGLGAGANVLTF
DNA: TGTGCCAGCAGCCAGGGGTTGGGGGCTGGGGCCAACGTCCTGACTTTC

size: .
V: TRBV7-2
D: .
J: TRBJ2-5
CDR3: CASSFSETQYF
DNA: TGTGCCAGCAGCTTTAGCGAGACCCAGTACTTC

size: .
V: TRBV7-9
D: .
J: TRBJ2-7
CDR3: CASSPHRVPYEQYF
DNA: TGTGCCAGCAGCCCCCACAGGGTACCCTACGAGCAGTACTTC

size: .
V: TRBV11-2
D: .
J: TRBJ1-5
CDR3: CASSLTDQPQHF
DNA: TGTGCCAGCAGCTTAACCGATCAGCCCCAGCATTTT

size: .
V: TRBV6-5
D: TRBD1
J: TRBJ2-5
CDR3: CASSWQQGSRETQYF
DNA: TGTGCCAGCAGTTGGCAACAGGGGTCCCGTGAGACCCAGTACTTC

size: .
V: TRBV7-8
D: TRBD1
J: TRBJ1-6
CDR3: CASSLRQGNSPLHF
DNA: TGTGCCAGCAGCTTGCGACAGGGGAATTCACCCCTCCACTTT

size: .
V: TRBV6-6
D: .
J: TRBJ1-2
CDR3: CASSQGGSYGYTF
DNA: TGTGCCAGCAGTCAAGGGGGGAGCTATGGCTACACCTTC

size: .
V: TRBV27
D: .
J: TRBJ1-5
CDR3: CASHGVQPQHF
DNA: TGTGCCAGCCACGGGGTACAGCCCCAGCATTTT

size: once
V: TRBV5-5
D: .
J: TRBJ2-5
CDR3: CASSLARDGYQETQYF
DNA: TGTGCCAGCAGCTTGGCCCGGGACGGATACCAAGAGACCCAGTACTTC

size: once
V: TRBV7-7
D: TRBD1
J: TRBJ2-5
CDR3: CASSPQPTGEETQYF
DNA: TGTGCTAGCAGCCCGCAACCGACAGGGGAGGAGACCCAGTACTTC

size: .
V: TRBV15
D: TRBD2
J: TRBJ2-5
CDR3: CATSTRLAEPYQETQYF
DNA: TGTGCCACCAGCACCCGACTAGCGGAACCGTACCAAGAGACCCAGTACTTC